The clone carrying this T cell receptor (beta chain) was seen ten or more times. This sample stems from a study of T-cell reconstitution after alpha-beta-depleted transplantation in children. CDR3 length: 15 amino acids. The germline CDR1 and CDR2 sequences are MNHEY and SVGAGI. Trimming removed 2 bases at V and 7 bases at J, with 14 bases between. Using unique molecular identifiers, the investigators prepared the TCRbeta library. TCRdb recomputed calls from the PCR reads with MiXCR, one row per CDR3 protein. The sample includes about 200,000 distinct CDR3 sequences, more than 14% of them seen just once.

The input for sequencing was PBMCs from the stem cell graft donor, taken from the stem cell graft. The chain is built from TRBV6-5 and TRBJ2-2; D perhaps matches TRBD2 (6 bases). This TCR was recovered from a human donor who donated a stem cell graft to a child with acute lymphoblastic leukemia. The CDR3 here is CASSYGLGGDGELFF. CDR3 coding DNA: TGTGCCAGCAGTTACGGGCTGGGCGGGGACGGGGAGCTGTTTTTT.